This TCR beta chain comes out of a study of PD-L1 blockade in urothelial cancer. Study context: Dosed intravenously at 1,200 mg every 3 weeks, atezolizumab was initiated by patients in the mid-2010s. T cell content in blood samples showed a median of approximately 140,000. Blood analysis took place 3 weeks (second dose) and 6 weeks after treatment start. The study, taken as a whole, reports: Blood clones associated with the tumor expanded more at 3 weeks in durable-benefit patients.

As for this clone: Its antigen is not identified.

The time point was: peripheral blood 6 weeks after treatment start. Assay: immunoSEQ multiplex PCR; the TCRdb copy retains only in-frame clones and omits some. Of about 50,000 clones listed, around 86% are singletons. The CDR3 totals 11 residues. CDR1 and CDR2 (germline): MDHEN, SYDVKM. Trimming removed 6 bases at V and 6 bases at J, with 7 bases between. The specimen comprised PBMCs, sampled around atezolizumab (anti-PD-L1) treatment. The origin of this receptor is a man aged 60-69 years with urothelial cancer. V and J are TRBV28 and TRBJ2-3; D is unresolved. The CDR3 here is CASRFSDTQYF. CDR3 coding DNA: TGTGCCAGCAGGTTCTCGGATACGCAGTATTTT.